The 21 T cell receptor beta chains below all came from one sample that was sequenced in a study of blood T cell repertoires in COVID-19. Assay: immunoSEQ multiplex PCR; the TCRdb copy retains only in-frame clones and omits some. Of about 200,000 clones listed, around 89% are singletons. Material: PBMCs or T cells enriched from blood (not recorded which). The receptors derive from a man in his thirties or forties who had recovered from COVID-19.

V gene TRBV7-8 combines with J gene TRBJ1-1, with a possible D match to TRBD1 (5 bases). The germline CDR1 and CDR2 sequences are SGHVS and FQNEAQ. The V end was cut by 8 bases, the J end by 1 base, with 14 bases between. The CDR3 runs to 14 residues. CDR3 residues: CASARVQGNTEAFF. Written as DNA, the CDR3 is TGTGCCAGCGCCCGGGTTCAGGGGAACACTGAAGCTTTCTTT.

The J gene is TRBJ2-5, the V gene TRBV5-5, with D possibly TRBD1 on 6 matching bases. The CDR3 runs 15 residues. Germline CDR1 and CDR2: SGHKS and YYEKEE (reference sequence). Deletions cut 0 bases from V and 1 base from J, with 10 bases between. CDR3 sequence: CASSLGVGAQETQYF. The CDR3 DNA reads TGTGCCAGCAGCTTGGGGGTGGGGGCCCAAGAGACCCAGTACTTC.

Many counts were recorded for this clone. The chain uses TRBV29-1 and TRBJ1-1; D not certain. Germline V gene data show CDR1 as SQVTM and CDR2 as ANQGSEA. The V and J ends lost 2 bases and 0 bases respectively, with 7 bases between them. The CDR3 runs 13 residues. For the CDR3, the DNA is TGCAGCGTTGAAAGCGAAATGAACACTGAAGCTTTCTTT. Translating gives CSVESEMNTEAFF.

J is TRBJ1-6 and V is TRBV30, with 7 positions matching TRBD1. Germline CDR1 and CDR2: GTSNPN and SVGIG (reference sequence). V gave up 2 bases and J gave up 7 bases; unmatched junction bases: 8. CDR3 length: 15 residues. This CDR3 is CAWSPGGTRNSPLHF. For the CDR3, the DNA is TGTGCCTGGAGTCCAGGGGGGACTCGGAATTCACCCCTCCACTTT.

The gene calls are TRBV7-8 and TRBJ2-2; 9 bases align to TRBD2. CDR1 and CDR2 from the germline V gene are SGHVS and FQNEAQ. This CDR3 spans 17 amino acids. J gave up 1 base and V 0 bases, and 3 bases lay outside the gene matches. The CDR3 region has the DNA TGTGCCAGCAGCTTAGCGCTTAGCGGGGGGAACACCGGGGAGCTGTTTTTT. This sequence encodes CASSLALSGGNTGELFF.

The V gene is TRBV4-3, the J gene TRBJ2-1, with 14 bases aligning to TRBD2. This CDR3 is built from 15 residues. From germline, CDR1 is LGHNA and CDR2 YSLEER. V gave up 3 bases and J gave up 9 bases; unmatched junction bases: 4. CDR3 amino acids: CASSQGLAGVFEQFF. The CDR3 nucleotides are TGCGCCAGCAGCCAGGGACTAGCGGGAGTGTTTGAGCAGTTCTTC.

The V and J genes are TRBV19 and TRBJ2-6, with 7 bases aligning to TRBD1. CDR1 is LNHDA, CDR2 SQIVND, per germline (reference sequence). This CDR3 contains 18 residues. After removal of 4 bases from V and 3 bases from J, the junction contained 12 bases not matched to a gene. The CDR3 DNA is TGTGCCAGTAGTAAGCGAGACAGGGAATTTTTTGGGGCCAACGTCCTGACTTTC. Its protein product is CASSKRDREFFGANVLTF. The full variable domain, completed using reference TRBV19 and TRBJ2-6, is DGGITQSPKYLFRKEGQNVTLSCEQNLNHDAMYWYRQDPGQGLRLIYYSQIVNDFQKGDIAEGYSVSREKKESFPLTVTSAQKNPTAFYLCASSKRDREFFGANVLTFGAGSRLTVL.

The chain has TRBV4-3 and TRBJ2-6, with TRBD1 matching over 8 bases. The junction had 1 base not matched to a gene; V was cut back by 0 bases and J by 0 bases. CDR1 and CDR2 from the germline V gene are LGHNA and YSLEER. The CDR3 is 17 amino acids. This chain's CDR3 is CASSQETGGSGANVLTF. CDR3 DNA: TGCGCCAGCAGCCAAGAAACAGGGGGCTCTGGGGCCAACGTCCTGACTTTC.

This sequence joins TRBV19 and TRBJ2-2, with 9 bases that match TRBD1. Germline lookup yields CDR1 LNHDA and CDR2 SQIVND (reference sequence). Trimming at V came to 7 bases and at J to 7 bases, leaving 4 bases not matched to a gene. The CDR3 has 13 amino acids. The CDR3 DNA is TGTGCCAGTAAACAGGGGGCAGGCGGGGAGCTGTTTTTT. This translates into CASKQGAGGELFF.

This clone was seen a single time. The chain uses TRBV4-1 and TRBJ2-1, with 9 bases aligning to TRBD2. Germline-derived CDR1 and CDR2 are MGHRA and YSYEKL. This CDR3 has 15 residues. V lost 1 base and J lost 6; bases outside the gene matches: 4. The chain's CDR3 is CASSQVELAGNEQFF. CDR3 DNA: TGCGCCAGCAGCCAAGTAGAACTAGCGGGCAATGAGCAGTTCTTC.

V is TRBV4-2 and J is TRBJ1-5; D gene uncertain. The V and J ends lost 1 base and 2 bases respectively, with 21 bases between them. Germline CDR1 and CDR2: LGHNA and YNFKEQ. The CDR3 sequence is 19 residues long. CDR3 residues: CASSQAPLGVAGGNQPQHF. The DNA for the CDR3 is TGTGCCAGCAGCCAAGCGCCGCTCGGGGTGGCAGGAGGCAATCAGCCCCAGCATTTT.

The chain joins TRBV20-1 to TRBJ1-4, with a tentative D call TRBD1 (5 bases). With 3 bases removed from V and 2 bases from J, the gap between germline ends came to 16 bases. Germline V CDR1 and CDR2: DFQATT, SNEGSKA (reference sequence). The CDR3 runs to 16 residues. CDR3 sequence (DNA): TGCAGTGCTAGTCGGGGGGTAGGATCGACTAATGAAAAACTGTTTTTT. This encodes CSASRGVGSTNEKLFF.

The J gene is TRBJ1-5, the V gene TRBV2; a weak D match, TRBD1 (6 bases). Germline CDR1 SNHLY, CDR2 FYNNEI. The CDR3 sequence is 16 residues long. Trimming shortened V by 4 bases and J by 0 bases, and 13 bases separated the two germline ends. Written as DNA, the CDR3 is TGTGCCAGCAGTGTGGACAGAGTATATAGCAATCAGCCCCAGCATTTT. Its translation is CASSVDRVYSNQPQHF. The full variable domain, in which reference TRBV2 and TRBJ1-5 provide the parts outside the CDR3, is EPEVTQTPSHQVTQMGQEVILRCVPISNHLYFYWYRQILGQKVEFLVSFYNNEISEKSEIFDDQFSVERPDGSNFTLKIRSTKLEDSAMYFCASSVDRVYSNQPQHFGDGTRLSIL.

The chain links TRBV30 to TRBJ1-6, with D unresolved. CDR3 size: 14 residues. The germline gives CDR1 GTSNPN, CDR2 SVGIG (reference sequence). V dropped 3 bases and J dropped 6 bases, with 12 bases sitting between them. Here the CDR3 DNA reads TGTGCCTGGAGGGGCTCGTCGGTTAATTCACCCCTCCACTTT. Protein sequence: CAWRGSSVNSPLHF.

V and J are TRBV10-3 and TRBJ1-1; TRBD1 aligns across 10 bases. CDR3 size: 17 residues. Germline CDR1 and CDR2: ENHRY and SYGVKD. Losses at the gene ends were 10 bases for V and 1 base for J; bases not matched to a gene: 15. CDR3 sequence (DNA): TGTGCCACCACCTTGGGGGACAGGGGTATTTGGAACACTGAAGCTTTCTTT. This codes for CATTLGDRGIWNTEAFF.

CDR3 DNA: TGTGCCAGCAGTGCAGGGAAAGTCTTCGCGTACTTC. This translates into CASSAGKVFAYF. The V call is TRBV12-3 or TRBV12-4, the J call TRBJ2-7, with D possibly TRBD1 on 5 matching bases. The CDR3 contains 12 residues. With 5 bases removed from V and 12 bases from J, the gap between germline ends came to 17 bases.

This chain joins TRBV27 and TRBJ2-3; tentative D call: TRBD2 (6 bases). Germline loops: CDR1 MNHEY, CDR2 SMNVEV (reference sequence). This CDR3 is built from 19 residues. The V and J ends lost 2 bases and 0 bases respectively, with 21 bases between them. The CDR3 loop is CASSLRLASPSGSTDTQYF. DNA of the CDR3: TGTGCCAGCAGTTTACGGCTAGCGAGCCCTTCGGGTAGCACAGATACGCAGTATTTT.

V and J are TRBV11-2 and TRBJ2-5; D is perhaps TRBD2 (6 bases). The CDR3 extends over 17 amino acids. Deletions cut 5 bases from V and 5 bases from J, with 24 bases between. CDR1 and CDR2 from the germline V gene are SGHAT and FQNNGV. The CDR3 DNA is TGTGCCAGCAGCCCCCGAGGCCACGGGAGTGGCGCGGAGACCCAGTACTTC. Translating gives CASSPRGHGSGAETQYF.

V usage is TRBV5-1 and J usage is TRBJ2-7; 8 nucleotides agree with TRBD1. Germline-derived CDR1 and CDR2 are SGHRS and YFSETQ. The trim removed 4 bases at V and 2 bases at J, leaving 5 bases unmatched. The CDR3 has 14 amino acids. CDR3 loop: CASSHGTGPYEQYF. The CDR3 DNA is TGCGCCAGCAGCCACGGGACAGGCCCCTACGAGCAGTACTTC.

The V call is TRBV6-5, the J call TRBJ2-1; D gene ambiguous. The germline CDR1 and CDR2 sequences are MNHEY and SVGAGI. V lost 6 bases, J lost 1 base, and 7 bases lay in between. This CDR3 has 13 residues. The CDR3 nucleotides read TGTGCCAGCAGGCAGGAATCCTACAATGAGCAGTTCTTC. Its protein product is CASRQESYNEQFF.

The J gene is TRBJ2-1, the V gene TRBV5-1; a weak D match, TRBD1 (6 bases). This CDR3 contains 14 residues. The germline V and J ends were trimmed by 0 bases and 7 bases, with 11 bases remaining between them. In germline, CDR1 is SGHRS, CDR2 YFSETQ. The CDR3 loop reads CASSLAYRANEQFF. The DNA of the CDR3 is TGCGCCAGCAGCTTGGCCTACAGGGCTAATGAGCAGTTCTTC.